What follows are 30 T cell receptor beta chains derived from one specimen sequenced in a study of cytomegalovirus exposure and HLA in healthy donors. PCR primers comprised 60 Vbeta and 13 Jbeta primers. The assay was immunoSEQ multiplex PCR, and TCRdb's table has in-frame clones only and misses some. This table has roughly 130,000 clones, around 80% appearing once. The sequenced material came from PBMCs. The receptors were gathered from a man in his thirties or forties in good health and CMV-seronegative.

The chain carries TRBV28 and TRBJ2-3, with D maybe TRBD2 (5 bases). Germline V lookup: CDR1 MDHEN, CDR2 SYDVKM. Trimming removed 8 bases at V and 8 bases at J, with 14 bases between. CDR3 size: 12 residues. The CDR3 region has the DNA TGTGCCAGCGAGGTCCGCGGAGGTACGCAGTATTTT. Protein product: CASEVRGGTQYF. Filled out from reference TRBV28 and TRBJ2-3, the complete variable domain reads DVKVTQSSRYLVKRTGEKVFLECVQDMDHENMFWYRQDPGLGLRLIYFSYDVKMKEKGDIPEGYSVSREKKERFSLILESASTNQTSMYLCASEVRGGTQYFGPGTRLTVL.

CDR3: CASSMSSGGLAKNIQYF. Written as DNA, the CDR3 is TGTGCCAGCAGCATGAGTAGCGGGGGGTTAGCCAAAAACATTCAGTACTTC. The chain has TRBV11-2 and TRBJ2-4, with 10 bases aligning to TRBD2. V was clipped by 5 bases and J by 0 bases; unmatched bases: 7. The CDR3 extends over 17 amino acids. CDR1 and CDR2 (germline): SGHAT, FQNNGV.

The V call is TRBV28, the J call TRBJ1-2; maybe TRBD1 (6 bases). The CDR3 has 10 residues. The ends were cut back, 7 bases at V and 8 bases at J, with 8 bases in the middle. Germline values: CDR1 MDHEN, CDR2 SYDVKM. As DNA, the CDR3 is TGTGCCAGCACAGGGGTGGGCTACACCTTC. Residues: CASTGVGYTF.

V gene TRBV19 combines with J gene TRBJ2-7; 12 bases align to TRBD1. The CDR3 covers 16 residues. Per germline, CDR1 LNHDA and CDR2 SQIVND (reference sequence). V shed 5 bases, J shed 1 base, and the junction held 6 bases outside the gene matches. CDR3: CASSHRDRGRSYEQYF. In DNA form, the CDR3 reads TGTGCCAGTAGTCACCGGGACAGGGGGCGTTCCTACGAGCAGTACTTC. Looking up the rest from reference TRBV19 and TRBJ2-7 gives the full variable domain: DGGITQSPKYLFRKEGQNVTLSCEQNLNHDAMYWYRQDPGQGLRLIYYSQIVNDFQKGDIAEGYSVSREKKESFPLTVTSAQKNPTAFYLCASSHRDRGRSYEQYFGPGTRLTVT.

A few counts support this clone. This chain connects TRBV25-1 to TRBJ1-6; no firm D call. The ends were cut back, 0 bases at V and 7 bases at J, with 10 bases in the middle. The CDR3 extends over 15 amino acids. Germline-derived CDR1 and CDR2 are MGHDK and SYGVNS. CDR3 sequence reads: CASSEYEGRNSPLHF. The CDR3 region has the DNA TGTGCCAGCAGTGAATATGAGGGAAGGAATTCACCCCTCCACTTT.

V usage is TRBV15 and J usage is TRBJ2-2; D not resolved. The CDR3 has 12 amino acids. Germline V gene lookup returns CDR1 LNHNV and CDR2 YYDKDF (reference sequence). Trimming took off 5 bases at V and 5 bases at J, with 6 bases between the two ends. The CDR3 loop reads CATSLETGELFF. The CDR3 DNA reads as TGTGCCACCAGCTTGGAGACCGGGGAGCTGTTTTTT.

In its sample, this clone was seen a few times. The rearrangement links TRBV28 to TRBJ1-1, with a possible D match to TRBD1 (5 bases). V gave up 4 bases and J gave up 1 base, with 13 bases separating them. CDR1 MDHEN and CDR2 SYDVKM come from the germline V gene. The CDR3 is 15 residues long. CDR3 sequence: CASSSMGGANTEAFF. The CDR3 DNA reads TGTGCCAGCAGTTCTATGGGTGGGGCGAACACTGAAGCTTTCTTT. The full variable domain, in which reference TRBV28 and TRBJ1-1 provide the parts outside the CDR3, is DVKVTQSSRYLVKRTGEKVFLECVQDMDHENMFWYRQDPGLGLRLIYFSYDVKMKEKGDIPEGYSVSREKKERFSLILESASTNQTSMYLCASSSMGGANTEAFFGQGTRLTVV.

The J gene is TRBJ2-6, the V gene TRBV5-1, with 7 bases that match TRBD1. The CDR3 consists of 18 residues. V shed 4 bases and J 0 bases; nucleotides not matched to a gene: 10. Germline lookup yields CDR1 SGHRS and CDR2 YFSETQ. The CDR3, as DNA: TGCGCCAGCAGCCCTCCCCGGACAGGTTTCTCTGGGGCCAACGTCCTGACTTTC. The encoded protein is CASSPPRTGFSGANVLTF.

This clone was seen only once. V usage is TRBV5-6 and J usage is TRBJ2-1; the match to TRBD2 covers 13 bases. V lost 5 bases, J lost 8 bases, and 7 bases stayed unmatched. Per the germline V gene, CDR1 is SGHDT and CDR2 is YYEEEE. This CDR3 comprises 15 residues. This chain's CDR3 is CASRRTSGSLYEQFF. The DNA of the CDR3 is TGTGCCAGCAGGAGGACTAGCGGGAGCCTCTATGAGCAGTTCTTC.

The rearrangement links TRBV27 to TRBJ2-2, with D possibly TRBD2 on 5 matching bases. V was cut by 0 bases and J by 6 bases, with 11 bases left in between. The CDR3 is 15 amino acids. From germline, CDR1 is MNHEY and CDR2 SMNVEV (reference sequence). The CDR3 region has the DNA TGTGCCAGCAGTTTATCCCTAGCAGGTGCCGGGGAGCTGTTTTTT. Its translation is CASSLSLAGAGELFF.

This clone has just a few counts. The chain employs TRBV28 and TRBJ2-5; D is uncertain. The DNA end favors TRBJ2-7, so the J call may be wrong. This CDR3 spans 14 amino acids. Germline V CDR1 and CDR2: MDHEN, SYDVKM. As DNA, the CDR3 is TGTGCCAGCAGTCTCTCCAACGTGCGCTACGAGCAGTACTTC. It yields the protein CASSLSNVRYEQYF.

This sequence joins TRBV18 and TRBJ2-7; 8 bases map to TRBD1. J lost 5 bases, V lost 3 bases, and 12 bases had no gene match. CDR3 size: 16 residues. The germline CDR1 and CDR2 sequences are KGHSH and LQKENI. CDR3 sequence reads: CASSPTPGTGGHEQYF. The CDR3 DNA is TGTGCCAGCTCACCGACACCGGGGACAGGTGGACACGAGCAGTACTTC.

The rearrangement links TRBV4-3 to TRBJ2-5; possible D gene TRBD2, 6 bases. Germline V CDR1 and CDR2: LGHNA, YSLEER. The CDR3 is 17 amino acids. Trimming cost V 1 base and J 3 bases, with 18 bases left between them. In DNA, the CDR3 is TGCGCCAGCAGCCAAGGGTCCAAAAGGGGCGGGGAAGAGACCCAGTACTTC. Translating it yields CASSQGSKRGGEETQYF.

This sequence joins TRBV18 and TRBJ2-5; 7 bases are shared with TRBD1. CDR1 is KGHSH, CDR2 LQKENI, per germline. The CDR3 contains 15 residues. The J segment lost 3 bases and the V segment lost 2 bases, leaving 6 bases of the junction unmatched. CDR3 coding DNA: TGTGCCAGCTCACCAGGGAACAGGGGCGAAGAGACCCAGTACTTC. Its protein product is CASSPGNRGEETQYF. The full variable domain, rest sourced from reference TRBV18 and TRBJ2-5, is NAGVMQNPRHLVRRRGQEARLRCSPMKGHSHVYWYRQLPEEGLKFMVYLQKENIIDESGMPKERFSAEFPKEGPSILRIQQVVRGDSAAYFCASSPGNRGEETQYFGPGTRLLVL.

In DNA, the CDR3 is TGTGCCAGCAGCCAGAAAAGGGGGGGCGCGGACACTGAAGCTTTCTTT. As protein: CASSQKRGGADTEAFF. The chain joins TRBV4-2 to TRBJ1-1, with D possibly TRBD1 on 6 matching bases. The V and J ends lost 3 bases and 3 bases respectively, with 17 bases between them. Germline-derived CDR1 and CDR2 are LGHNA and YNFKEQ. This CDR3 has 16 amino acids.

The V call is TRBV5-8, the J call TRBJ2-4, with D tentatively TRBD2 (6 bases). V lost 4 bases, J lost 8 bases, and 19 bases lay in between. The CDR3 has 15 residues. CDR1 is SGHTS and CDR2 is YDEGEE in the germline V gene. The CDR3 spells CASSRGTSSVDIQYF. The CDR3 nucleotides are TGTGCCAGCAGCCGCGGGACCTCGTCCGTCGACATTCAGTACTTC.

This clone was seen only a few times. CDR3 region: CASSVTQGAETQYF. The CDR3 DNA reads as TGTGCCAGCTCAGTAACACAGGGGGCTGAGACCCAGTACTTC. This chain uses TRBV18 with TRBJ2-5, with 9 bases lining up with TRBD1. With V trimmed by 5 bases and J by 5 bases, 6 bases remained unmatched. Germline loops: CDR1 KGHSH, CDR2 LQKENI. CDR3 length: 14 amino acids.

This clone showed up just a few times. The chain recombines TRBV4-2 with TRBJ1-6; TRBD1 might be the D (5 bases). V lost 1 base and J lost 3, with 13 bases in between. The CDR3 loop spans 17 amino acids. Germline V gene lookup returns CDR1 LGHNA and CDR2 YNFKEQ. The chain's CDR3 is CASSQVLQGYYNSPLHF. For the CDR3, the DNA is TGTGCCAGCAGCCAAGTTCTTCAGGGCTACTATAATTCACCCCTCCACTTT.

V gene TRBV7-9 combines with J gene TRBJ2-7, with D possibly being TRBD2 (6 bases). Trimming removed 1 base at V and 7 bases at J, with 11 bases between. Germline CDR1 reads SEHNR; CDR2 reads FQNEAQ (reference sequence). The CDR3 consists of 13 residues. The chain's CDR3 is CASSLETGREQYF. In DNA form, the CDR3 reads TGTGCCAGCAGCTTAGAGACGGGGAGGGAGCAGTACTTC.

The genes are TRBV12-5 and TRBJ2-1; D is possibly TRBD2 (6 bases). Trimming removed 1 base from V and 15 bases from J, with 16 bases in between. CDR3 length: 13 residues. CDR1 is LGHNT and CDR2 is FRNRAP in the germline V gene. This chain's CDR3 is CASGLEYTSWVFF. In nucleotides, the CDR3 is TGTGCTAGTGGTTTGGAGTATACTAGCTGGGTGTTCTTC.

In DNA, the CDR3 is TGTGCCAGCAGACAGATACAGGGTTCTGCCGAGACCCAGTACTTC. Its translation is CASRQIQGSAETQYF. The chain employs TRBV6-6 and TRBJ2-5; a weak D match, TRBD1 (6 bases). CDR1 and CDR2 (germline): MNHNY, SVGAGI (reference sequence). The CDR3 sequence is 15 residues long. V gave up 6 bases and J gave up 5 bases, with 19 bases separating them.

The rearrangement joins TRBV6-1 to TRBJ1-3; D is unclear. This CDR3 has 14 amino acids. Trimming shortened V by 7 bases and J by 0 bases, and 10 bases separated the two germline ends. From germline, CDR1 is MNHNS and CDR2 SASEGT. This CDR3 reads CASNVRDSGNTIYF. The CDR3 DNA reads TGTGCCAGCAACGTACGAGACTCTGGAAACACCATATATTTT.

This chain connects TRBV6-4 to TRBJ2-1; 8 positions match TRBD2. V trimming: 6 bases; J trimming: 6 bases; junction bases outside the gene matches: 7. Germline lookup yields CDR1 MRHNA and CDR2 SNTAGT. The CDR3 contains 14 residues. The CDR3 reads CASSPAGESNEQFF. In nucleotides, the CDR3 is TGTGCCAGCAGCCCAGCGGGAGAAAGCAATGAGCAGTTCTTC.

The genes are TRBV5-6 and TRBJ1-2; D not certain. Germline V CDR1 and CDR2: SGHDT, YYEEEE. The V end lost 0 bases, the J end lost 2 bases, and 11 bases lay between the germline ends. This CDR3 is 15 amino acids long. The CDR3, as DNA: TGTGCCAGCAGCTTGGGACACCTTACAAACTATGGCTACACCTTC. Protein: CASSLGHLTNYGYTF.

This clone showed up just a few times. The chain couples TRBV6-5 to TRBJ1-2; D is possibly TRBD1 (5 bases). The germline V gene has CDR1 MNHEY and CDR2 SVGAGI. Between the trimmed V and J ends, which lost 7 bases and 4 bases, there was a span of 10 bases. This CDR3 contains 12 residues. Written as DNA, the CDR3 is TGTGCCAGCACCTCGGGGGGCTATGGCTACACCTTC. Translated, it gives CASTSGGYGYTF.

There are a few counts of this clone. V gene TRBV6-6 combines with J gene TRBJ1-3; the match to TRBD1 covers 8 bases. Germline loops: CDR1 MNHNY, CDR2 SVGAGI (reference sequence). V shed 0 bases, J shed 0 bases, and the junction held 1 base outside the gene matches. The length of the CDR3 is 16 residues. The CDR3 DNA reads TGTGCCAGCAGTTACTCGACAGGGGACTCTGGAAACACCATATATTTT. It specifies CASSYSTGDSGNTIYF.

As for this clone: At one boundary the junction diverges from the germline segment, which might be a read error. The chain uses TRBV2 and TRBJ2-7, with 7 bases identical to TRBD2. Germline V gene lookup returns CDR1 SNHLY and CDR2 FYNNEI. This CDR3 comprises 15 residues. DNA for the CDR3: TGTGCCAGCAGGGAAGTTGCGGGAGACGGGCACGAGCAGTACTTC. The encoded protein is CASREVAGDGHEQYF. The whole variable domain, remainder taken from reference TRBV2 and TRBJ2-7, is EPEVTQTPSHQVTQMGQEVILRCVPISNHLYFYWYRQILGQKVEFLVSFYNNEISEKSEIFDDQFSVERPDGSNFTLKIRSTKLEDSAMYFCASREVAGDGHEQYFGPGTRLTVT.

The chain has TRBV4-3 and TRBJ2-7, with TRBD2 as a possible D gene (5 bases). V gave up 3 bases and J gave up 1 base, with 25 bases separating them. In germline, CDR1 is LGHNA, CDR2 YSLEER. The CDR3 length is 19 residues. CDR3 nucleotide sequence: TGCGCCAGCAGCCAGGAATACTCGCCGGGATCCCCATCTTCCTACGAGCAGTACTTC. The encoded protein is CASSQEYSPGSPSSYEQYF.

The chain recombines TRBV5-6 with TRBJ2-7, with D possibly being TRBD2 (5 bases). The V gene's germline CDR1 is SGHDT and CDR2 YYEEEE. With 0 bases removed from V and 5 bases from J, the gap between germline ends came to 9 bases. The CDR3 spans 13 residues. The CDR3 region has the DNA TGTGCCAGCAGCTTGGAGGCAGCGGACGAGCAGTACTTC. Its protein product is CASSLEAADEQYF.

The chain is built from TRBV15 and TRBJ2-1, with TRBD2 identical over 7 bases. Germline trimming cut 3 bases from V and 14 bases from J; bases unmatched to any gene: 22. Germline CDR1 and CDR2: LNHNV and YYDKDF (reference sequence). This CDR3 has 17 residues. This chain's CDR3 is CATSRGHLGRRGEFKFF. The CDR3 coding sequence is TGTGCCACCAGCAGGGGTCACCTTGGACGCCGGGGGGAGTTTAAGTTCTTC.